This T cell receptor beta chain appears in the sequencing data of a study of identical twins. Findings of the study overall: Abundant beta clonotypes from cord blood bore fewer insertions; memory repertoires lacked this pattern.

This clonotype was seen a handful of times. Its antigen is unknown. TCRdb re-derived calls from the 5' RACE reads in MiXCR, one entry per CDR3 protein. The table shows around 680,000 distinct CDR3 sequences, with 8.5% to 9% occurring only once. The V end lost 0 bases, the J end lost 1 base, and 13 bases lay between the germline ends. The CDR3 covers 17 residues. These data also formed part of another study, on yellow fever vaccine responses in identical twins.

The TCR sequence derives from a woman aged 18-29 years in good health. Sequencing used PBMCs. The V call is TRBV12-3 or TRBV12-4, the J call TRBJ1-5; the D is unclear. CDR3 residues: CASSLAGKIGSNQPQHF. As DNA, the CDR3 is TGTGCCAGCAGTTTAGCAGGGAAGATTGGGAGCAATCAGCCCCAGCATTTT.